The clone carrying this T cell receptor (beta chain) was counted at least ten times. Its target is not known. Trimming pared 6 bases from V and 5 bases from J, leaving 15 bases between. Germline V gene lookup returns CDR1 MNHEY and CDR2 SVGEGT. The CDR3 has 14 residues. The data were taken from a study of regulatory T cells in long-lasting Graves disease. Documented time point: newly diagnosed GD, antithyroid drugs for less than 3 months. With RNA extracted from PBMCs as input, the TCR library was made. The study's findings and limits: Persistent cases favored TRBV28, TRBJ1-2 and TRBJ2-5. New patients shared fewer public clonotypes (approximately 1,000) than persistent patients did (roughly 2,600).

Construction of TCR beta libraries relied on iRepertoire HTBI primers and on Arm-PCR targeting CDR3 regions. One entry per CDR3 protein results from TCRdb running MiXCR on the multiplex PCR reads. Of about 240,000 distinct CDR3 sequences listed, roughly 21% are singletons. This sequence originates from a female donor with Graves disease. The V call is TRBV6-2 or TRBV6-3, the J call TRBJ2-3; maybe TRBD1 (5 bases). Sample: peripheral blood mononuclear cells (PBMCs), taken at new diagnosis, from a patient treated with antithyroid drugs. In DNA form, the CDR3 reads TGTGCCAGCAGCGACCTCAGGGTGGGAGATACGCAGTATTTT. This codes for CASSDLRVGDTQYF.